This T cell receptor beta chain was identified during a study of T cells in Graves' hyperthyroidism and ophthalmopathy. About the research overall: Peripheral blood was acquired at first diagnosis, ahead of any therapy whatsoever.

This clonotype appeared many times. V lost 5 bases to trimming and J lost 8 bases, with 18 bases between them. Per germline, CDR1 MGHRA and CDR2 YSYEKL. The CDR3 contains 15 residues. RNA transcripts were the template for amplifying TCR beta CDR3 regions. A set of HTBI primers served as the primers for a first-round RT-PCR of the TCR CDR3. A single record per CDR3 protein comes from TCRdb applying MiXCR to the multiplex PCR reads. Of about 420,000 distinct CDR3 sequences in the sample, less than 20% were seen once. Sample: blood. The chain recombines TRBV4-1 with TRBJ1-4; D remains unclear. The receptor was derived from a woman aged 18-29 years with Graves' hyperthyroidism. CDR3 sequence: CASSALGHIVEKLFF. In nucleotides, the CDR3 is TGCGCCAGCAGCGCGCTTGGGCATATTGTAGAAAAACTGTTTTTT.